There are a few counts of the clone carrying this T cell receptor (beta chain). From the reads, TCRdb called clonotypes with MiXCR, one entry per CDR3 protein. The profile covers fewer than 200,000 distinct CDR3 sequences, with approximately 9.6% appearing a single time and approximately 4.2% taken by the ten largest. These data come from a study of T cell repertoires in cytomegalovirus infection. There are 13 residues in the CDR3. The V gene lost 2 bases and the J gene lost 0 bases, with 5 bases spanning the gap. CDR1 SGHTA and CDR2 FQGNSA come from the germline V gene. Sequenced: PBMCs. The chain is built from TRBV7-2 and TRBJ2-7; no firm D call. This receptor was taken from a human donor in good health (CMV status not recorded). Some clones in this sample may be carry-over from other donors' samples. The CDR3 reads CASSLISSYEQYF. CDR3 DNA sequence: TGTGCCAGCAGCTTAATCAGCTCCTACGAGCAGTACTTC.